This paragraph reports one T cell receptor beta chain. The antigen remains undetermined. The sample comes from a study of T cells in Graves' hyperthyroidism and ophthalmopathy. RNA transcripts provided the source from which TCR beta CDR3 regions were amplified. Using the HTBI primer set, a first-round RT-PCR was run on the TCR CDR3. TCRdb independently ran MiXCR on the multiplex PCR reads; one entry per CDR3 protein. In the table there are about 350,000 distinct CDR3 sequences, around 18% of which are singletons. General observations from the study: The model made its ophthalmopathy prediction, and onset followed a median approximately 6 months later.

Germline values: CDR1 SGHTA, CDR2 FQGNSA. V dropped 3 bases and J dropped 5 bases, with 7 bases sitting between them. The CDR3 runs 12 residues. Individuals with ophthalmopathy presented a Clinical Activity Score of at least 3, a NOSPECS grade of at least 4 and a duration under 3 months. The diagnostic basis comprised clinical symptoms, serum thyroxine and TRAb, thyroid ultrasound and orbital computed tomography. This receptor was identified in a woman in her thirties or forties with Graves' ophthalmopathy. V usage is TRBV7-2 and J usage is TRBJ2-5; no clear D gene. Sequencing used blood. CDR3 coding DNA: TGTGCCAGCAGCTTTCTTATGGAGACCCAGTACTTC. Translation: CASSFLMETQYF.